This T cell receptor beta chain is drawn from a study of blood T cell repertoires in COVID-19. Overall study context: COVID-19 samples, acute and convalescent, were from the United States, Italy and Spain.

The protocol was immunoSEQ multiplex PCR, while the TCRdb copy is restricted to in-frame clones and leaves out a portion. Of fewer than 350,000 clones in the sample, 85% were seen once. CDR3 size: 14 residues. Per the germline V gene, CDR1 is SGHRS and CDR2 is YFSETQ. V shed 4 bases, J shed 3 bases, and the junction held 7 bases outside the gene matches. The genes are TRBV5-1 and TRBJ2-7, with 7 bases matching TRBD2. The sequenced sample consisted of PBMCs or T cells enriched from blood (not recorded which). The receptor was isolated from a woman in her 50s who had recovered from COVID-19. CDR3 coding DNA: TGCGCCAGCAGCACAGGATCTAGCGGCTACGAGCAGTACTTC. Protein sequence: CASSTGSSGYEQYF.